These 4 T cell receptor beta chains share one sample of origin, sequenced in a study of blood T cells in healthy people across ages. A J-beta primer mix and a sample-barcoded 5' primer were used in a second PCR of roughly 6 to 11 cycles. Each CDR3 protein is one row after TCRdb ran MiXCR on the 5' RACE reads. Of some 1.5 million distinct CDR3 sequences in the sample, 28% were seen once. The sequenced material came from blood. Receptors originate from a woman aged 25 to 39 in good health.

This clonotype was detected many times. Here the CDR3 reads CATSDRTGGTYNEQFF. The DNA for the CDR3 is TGTGCCACCAGTGACCGCACAGGGGGCACCTACAATGAGCAGTTCTTC. The rearrangement joins TRBV24-1 to TRBJ2-1; 9 nucleotides agree with TRBD1. J lost 2 bases, V lost 4 bases, and 5 bases had no gene match. The CDR3 extends over 16 amino acids. Germline V CDR1 and CDR2: KGHDR, SFDVKD.

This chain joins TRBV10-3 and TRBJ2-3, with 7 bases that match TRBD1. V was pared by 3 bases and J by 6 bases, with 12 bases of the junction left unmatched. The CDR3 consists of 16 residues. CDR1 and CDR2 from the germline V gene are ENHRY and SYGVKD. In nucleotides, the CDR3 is TGTGCCATCAGTGATGGATCCGGGACAGTGGACGATACGCAGTATTTT. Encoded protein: CAISDGSGTVDDTQYF.

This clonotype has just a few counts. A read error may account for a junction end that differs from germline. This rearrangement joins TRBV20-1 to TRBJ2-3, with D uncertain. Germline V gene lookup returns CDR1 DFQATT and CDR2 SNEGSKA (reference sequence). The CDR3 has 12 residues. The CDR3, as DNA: TGCAGTGCTCGGACCTTAACAGATACACAGTATTTT. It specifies CSARTLTDTQYF.

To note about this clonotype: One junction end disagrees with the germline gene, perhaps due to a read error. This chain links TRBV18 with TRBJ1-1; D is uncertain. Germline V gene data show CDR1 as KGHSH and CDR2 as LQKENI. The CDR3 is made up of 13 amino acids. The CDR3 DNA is TGTGCCAGCTCAGCACAGAAGAACCCTGAAGCTTTCTTT. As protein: CASSAQKNPEAFF.